What follows is one T cell receptor beta chain and its context. Antigen unknown. Donation came from healthy HIV-negative adults that had no recent acute infections or vaccinations. Germline CDR1 is SGHTA and CDR2 is FQGTGA. With 6 bases removed from V and 2 bases from J, the gap between germline ends came to 12 bases. The CDR3 totals 14 residues. The sample comes from a study of shared clonotypes between healthy human individuals. General observations from the study: Researchers sampled only blood; tissue repertoires likely differ.

This was a deep-level run. Here immunoSEQ multiplex PCR was the method, and the copy in TCRdb shows in-frame clones only, minus some. This table has approximately 2.5 million clones, under 95% appearing once. The receptor was isolated from a man aged 18 to 29 in good health. Some clones in this sample may be carry-over from other donors' samples. This sequence joins TRBV7-3 and TRBJ2-3, with D maybe TRBD1 (5 bases). What was sequenced was naive CD4+ T cells from PBMCs. The subset here: CD45RA+ positively selected. CDR3 nucleotide sequence: TGTGCCAGCAGTTTCGACAGATTCACAGATACGCAGTATTTT. Amino acids: CASSFDRFTDTQYF.